The 32 T cell receptor beta chains below were found in one sample sequenced in a study of T cell responses to AZD1222 COVID-19 vaccine. The assay was immunoSEQ multiplex PCR, and TCRdb's table has in-frame clones only and misses some. The sample consists of 80,000 to 100,000 clones, more than 90% of them appearing once. The sequencing here drew on peripheral blood, taken on day 0 of AZD1222 vaccination. These receptors all come from an adult in good health.

V gene TRBV12-3 or TRBV12-4 combines with J gene TRBJ1-1; D uncertain. The V end was cut by 1 base, the J end by 7 bases, with 7 bases between. The CDR3 is made up of 12 amino acids. The CDR3: CASSLGYGEAFF. In nucleotides, the CDR3 is TGTGCCAGCAGTTTAGGGTACGGTGAAGCTTTCTTT.

The chain uses TRBV5-1 and TRBJ2-7; TRBD1 is a possible D gene (6 bases). Germline V gene sequence: CDR1 SGHRS, CDR2 YFSETQ. V lost 4 bases, J lost 0 bases, and 11 bases lay in between. The CDR3 covers 14 residues. CDR3 coding DNA: TGCGCCAGCAGCCGGGACACCTACTCCTACGAGCAGTACTTC. Translated: CASSRDTYSYEQYF.

The chain uses TRBV14 and TRBJ2-1; TRBD1 is a possible D gene (5 bases). This CDR3 is 13 amino acids long. Germline loops: CDR1 SGHDN, CDR2 FVKESK. Trimming removed 1 base from V and 6 bases from J, with 7 bases in between. The CDR3 DNA reads TGTGCCAGCAGCCAAGTTAGGGGCAATGAGCAGTTCTTC. It encodes CASSQVRGNEQFF.

The J gene is TRBJ2-2, the V gene TRBV4-3; no firm D call. CDR1 LGHNA and CDR2 YSLEER come from the germline V gene. The germline V and J ends were trimmed by 0 bases and 4 bases, with 9 bases remaining between them. The CDR3 is 15 residues long. DNA for the CDR3: TGCGCCAGCAGCCAAGACACCTTGGGCACCGGGGAGCTGTTTTTT. The encoded protein is CASSQDTLGTGELFF.

The J gene is TRBJ2-2, the V gene TRBV4-3; 8 nucleotides align to TRBD2. There are 16 residues in the CDR3. Germline CDR1 reads LGHNA; CDR2 reads YSLEER. J gave up 7 bases and V 0 bases, and 7 bases lay outside the gene matches. The CDR3 spells CASSQELGTSGGELFF. Written as DNA, the CDR3 is TGCGCCAGCAGCCAAGAACTCGGGACTAGTGGCGGGGAGCTGTTTTTT.

The V gene is TRBV28, the J gene TRBJ2-1; 10 nucleotides agree with TRBD2. Per the germline V gene, CDR1 is MDHEN and CDR2 is SYDVKM. V was pared by 8 bases and J by 7 bases, with 8 bases of the junction left unmatched. The length of the CDR3 is 14 residues. The CDR3 DNA reads TGTGCCAGCCTAGGGCTAGCGGGAGTTAATGAGCAGTTCTTC. Translation gives CASLGLAGVNEQFF.

The CDR3 region is CASSPALGRGNEQFF. The CDR3 nucleotides read TGTGCCAGCTCCCCCGCGCTTGGGCGAGGCAATGAGCAGTTCTTC. The chain links TRBV18 to TRBJ2-1; D unresolved. Trimming removed 6 bases from V and 6 bases from J, with 18 bases in between. There are 15 residues in the CDR3. The V gene's germline CDR1 is KGHSH and CDR2 LQKENI.

This clone was detected a few times. The V call is TRBV18, the J call TRBJ1-1; no clear D. Germline values: CDR1 KGHSH, CDR2 LQKENI. The CDR3 is made up of 12 amino acids. The ends were cut back, 1 base at V and 7 bases at J, with 7 bases in the middle. CDR3 sequence (DNA): TGTGCCAGCTCACCACGAAGAAATGAAGCTTTCTTT. Translated: CASSPRRNEAFF.

This chain joins TRBV7-3 and TRBJ1-6, with D perhaps TRBD1 (6 bases). Trimming pared 5 bases from V and 8 bases from J, leaving 13 bases between. CDR1 is SGHTA and CDR2 is FQGTGA in the germline V gene. The CDR3 totals 14 residues. CDR3: CASSQTGSDSPLHF. In DNA, the CDR3 is TGTGCCAGCAGCCAAACAGGGTCCGATTCACCCCTCCACTTT.

The DNA of the CDR3 is TGTGCCAGTAGTATAGTCTGGGGGGTAAAAACCCCTCGCTATGGCTACACCTTC. Translated, it gives CASSIVWGVKTPRYGYTF. The chain recombines TRBV19 with TRBJ1-2; tentative D call: TRBD1 (5 bases). V gave up 1 base and J gave up 4 bases, with 22 bases separating them. CDR3 length equals 18 residues. The V gene's germline CDR1 is LNHDA and CDR2 SQIVND (reference sequence). Full variable domain (remainder filled in from reference TRBV19 and TRBJ1-2): DGGITQSPKYLFRKEGQNVTLSCEQNLNHDAMYWYRQDPGQGLRLIYYSQIVNDFQKGDIAEGYSVSREKKESFPLTVTSAQKNPTAFYLCASSIVWGVKTPRYGYTFGSGTRLTVV.

The rearrangement uses TRBV27 and TRBJ1-1; the D gene is possibly TRBD1 (6 bases). CDR3 length: 15 residues. The germline V and J ends were trimmed by 0 bases and 5 bases, with 13 bases remaining between them. Germline V gene data show CDR1 as MNHEY and CDR2 as SMNVEV (reference sequence). CDR3 sequence reads: CASSLSPRGGTEAFF. CDR3 DNA: TGTGCCAGCAGTTTATCCCCCAGAGGGGGAACTGAAGCTTTCTTT.

V gene TRBV5-1 combines with J gene TRBJ2-2; no clear D gene. In germline, CDR1 is SGHRS, CDR2 YFSETQ. This CDR3 comprises 14 residues. Trimming removed 7 bases at V and 0 bases at J, with 10 bases between. The CDR3 region is CASAVGSNTGELFF. Here the CDR3 DNA reads TGCGCCAGCGCGGTTGGTTCGAACACCGGGGAGCTGTTTTTT.

This clone has only one observation. V gene TRBV27 combines with J gene TRBJ2-1; the match to TRBD2 covers 12 bases. V was clipped by 5 bases and J by 7 bases; unmatched bases: 12. Germline V gene lookup returns CDR1 MNHEY and CDR2 SMNVEV (reference sequence). This CDR3 is 17 amino acids long. The CDR3 bases are TGTGCCAGCAGTAGGGTTAGGACTAGCGGGACGGTGAATGAGCAGTTCTTC. Protein sequence: CASSRVRTSGTVNEQFF.

V is TRBV5-1 and J is TRBJ1-1, with 7 bases lining up with TRBD1. Germline CDR1 reads SGHRS; CDR2 reads YFSETQ. The trim removed 5 bases at V and 1 base at J, leaving 2 bases unmatched. The CDR3 is 13 amino acids. CDR3 nucleotides: TGCGCCAGCAGGGGACAGTCGAACACTGAAGCTTTCTTT. Its protein is CASRGQSNTEAFF.

The J gene is TRBJ1-5, the V gene TRBV19; D gene ambiguous. Trimming pared 3 bases from V and 3 bases from J, leaving 12 bases between. CDR1 and CDR2 from the germline V gene are LNHDA and SQIVND (reference sequence). The CDR3 is 15 residues long. The CDR3 here is CASSIVGGNNQPQHF. CDR3 in DNA: TGTGCCAGTAGTATCGTTGGCGGAAACAATCAGCCCCAGCATTTT.

This rearrangement joins TRBV3-1 (or the pseudogene TRBV3-2) to TRBJ1-4, with D unclear. Germline assignment: CDR1 LGHDT and CDR2 YNNKEL (reference sequence). The CDR3 is 13 residues long. The germline V and J ends were trimmed by 4 bases and 7 bases, with 10 bases remaining between them. This CDR3 is CASSRVLGEKLFF. The CDR3 coding sequence is TGTGCCAGCAGCCGCGTTCTTGGTGAAAAACTGTTTTTT.

This sequence joins TRBV7-6 and TRBJ1-2; tentative D call: TRBD1 (5 bases). Germline loops: CDR1 SGHVS, CDR2 FNYEAQ. The CDR3 is 18 amino acids. V lost 1 base and J lost 5, with 23 bases in between. The CDR3 protein is CASSLGGRAGQEEYGYTF. CDR3 in DNA: TGTGCCAGCAGCTTAGGGGGCCGGGCAGGGCAGGAGGAATATGGCTACACCTTC.

This clone was seen just once. The chain carries TRBV7-2 and TRBJ1-6; D gene ambiguous. V was cut by 5 bases and J by 0 bases, with 11 bases left in between. CDR3 length: 16 amino acids. Germline V gives CDR1 SGHTA, CDR2 FQGNSA. DNA for the CDR3: TGTGCCAGCAGCCCCTCCCTAACCTCCTATAATTCACCCCTCCACTTT. Translated: CASSPSLTSYNSPLHF.

This rearrangement joins TRBV9 to TRBJ1-5; no reliable D call. The CDR3 runs to 15 residues. With 0 bases removed from V and 3 bases from J, the gap between germline ends came to 10 bases. Germline loops: CDR1 SGDLS, CDR2 YYNGEE. CDR3 coding DNA: TGTGCCAGCAGCGTAGACGGGCGGTTCAATCAGCCCCAGCATTTT. It specifies CASSVDGRFNQPQHF.

The genes are TRBV2 and TRBJ1-2; a weak D match, TRBD1 (5 bases). Trimming removed 6 bases from V and 4 bases from J, with 24 bases in between. The CDR3 extends over 17 amino acids. The germline V gene encodes CDR1 SNHLY and CDR2 FYNNEI. CDR3 coding DNA: TGTGCCAGCAGGACCGGGACTACCCTTACCTTAACCTATGGCTACACCTTC. It codes for CASRTGTTLTLTYGYTF.

The V gene is TRBV2, the J gene TRBJ2-3, with a possible D match to TRBD2 (7 bases). The CDR3 is made up of 17 amino acids. V lost 4 bases, J lost 2 bases, and 19 bases lay in between. From germline, CDR1 is SNHLY and CDR2 FYNNEI. CDR3: CASSGAGAGAFTDTQYF. The CDR3 DNA is TGTGCCAGCAGTGGAGCCGGGGCGGGGGCATTCACAGATACGCAGTATTTT.

The chain combines TRBV9 with TRBJ2-1; 8 bases are shared with TRBD2. Germline loops: CDR1 SGDLS, CDR2 YYNGEE. This CDR3 has 16 amino acids. V shed 0 bases and J 7 bases; nucleotides not matched to a gene: 9. CDR3: CASSVEGSGALNEQFF. CDR3 coding DNA: TGTGCCAGCAGCGTAGAGGGTAGCGGGGCCCTAAATGAGCAGTTCTTC.

This clone was counted a single time. The chain couples TRBV3-1 (or the pseudogene TRBV3-2) to TRBJ2-2; D might be TRBD2 (7 bases). The ends were cut back, 4 bases at V and 4 bases at J, with 19 bases in the middle. The CDR3 spans 17 residues. Germline CDR1 is LGHDT and CDR2 is YNNKEL (reference sequence). CDR3 sequence: CASSRRGGRGGTGELFF. In nucleotides, the CDR3 is TGTGCCAGCAGCCGAAGGGGGGGCCGAGGGGGCACCGGGGAGCTGTTTTTT.

The V call is TRBV29-1, the J call TRBJ2-7; D not certain. Trimming removed 4 bases at V and 2 bases at J, with 18 bases between. The germline gives CDR1 SQVTM, CDR2 ANQGSEA. The CDR3 covers 15 residues. In DNA form, the CDR3 reads TGCAGCGTTGTCTCCTATGGGTCGGGTCCCTACGAGCAGTACTTC. Its translation: CSVVSYGSGPYEQYF.

The V and J genes are TRBV9 and TRBJ1-5; D gene ambiguous. Germline values: CDR1 SGDLS, CDR2 YYNGEE. Trimming took 0 bases from V and 5 from J, leaving 12 bases between them. The CDR3 totals 15 residues. In DNA, the CDR3 is TGTGCCAGCAGCGTAGGATTTGAGTTTCATCAGCCCCAGCATTTT. As protein: CASSVGFEFHQPQHF.

V and J are TRBV25-1 and TRBJ1-1; D unresolved. The V end was cut by 4 bases, the J end by 1 base, with 10 bases between. The CDR3 sequence is 14 residues long. Per the germline V gene, CDR1 is MGHDK and CDR2 is SYGVNS. The CDR3 DNA reads TGTGCCAGCAGTGTTACAGACGGGAACACTGAAGCTTTCTTT. Protein product: CASSVTDGNTEAFF. The variable domain in full, completed from reference TRBV25-1 and TRBJ1-1, reads EADIYQTPRYLVIGTGKKITLECSQTMGHDKMYWYQQDPGMELHLIHYSYGVNSTEKGDLSSESTVSRIRTEHFPLTLESARPSHTSQYLCASSVTDGNTEAFFGQGTRLTVV.

DNA of the CDR3: TGTGCCAGCAGCGCCGGACTAGCGGAACTGAAAGAGACCCAGTACTTC. This sequence encodes CASSAGLAELKETQYF. V is TRBV7-9 and J is TRBJ2-5; 10 bases are a match to TRBD2. The germline gives CDR1 SEHNR, CDR2 FQNEAQ (reference sequence). This CDR3 spans 16 amino acids. V trimming: 5 bases; J trimming: 3 bases; junction bases outside the gene matches: 9.

The chain uses TRBV11-3 and TRBJ1-3; 9 positions agree with TRBD1. The J segment lost 2 bases and the V segment lost 5 bases, leaving 7 bases of the junction unmatched. The CDR3 contains 16 residues. From germline, CDR1 is SGHNT and CDR2 YENEEA. The DNA for the CDR3 is TGTGCCAGCAGCCAATCCCGGACAGGGGCTGGAAACACCATATATTTT. Protein sequence: CASSQSRTGAGNTIYF.

DNA for the CDR3: TGTGCCAGCAGCTTAGGCCCAGCATCCGGGGAGCTGTTTTTT. As protein: CASSLGPASGELFF. The chain links TRBV11-3 to TRBJ2-2; D remains unclear. The CDR3 spans 14 residues. Looked up from germline, CDR1 is SGHNT and CDR2 is YENEEA. Between the trimmed V and J ends, which lost 1 base and 6 bases, there was a span of 9 bases.

The genes are TRBV11-2 and TRBJ2-1; 8 bases align to TRBD1. Germline-derived CDR1 and CDR2 are SGHAT and FQNNGV. The CDR3 is 16 amino acids. Unmatched junction bases numbered 13, after V lost 7 bases and J lost 5 bases. The CDR3 loop is CASKITGGQFNNEQFF. In nucleotides, the CDR3 is TGTGCCAGCAAAATTACAGGGGGTCAATTTAACAATGAGCAGTTCTTC.

The chain carries TRBV3-1 (or the pseudogene TRBV3-2) and TRBJ2-5; 11 bases are shared with TRBD2. Germline CDR1 and CDR2: LGHDT and YNNKEL (reference sequence). J gave up 5 bases and V 5 bases, and 7 bases lay outside the gene matches. CDR3 length: 15 amino acids. The CDR3 DNA reads TGTGCCAGCAGCTTAGCGGGGGGGCCATGGGAGACCCAGTACTTC. It specifies CASSLAGGPWETQYF.

Only a few counts were recorded for this clone. The chain couples TRBV5-4 to TRBJ1-1, with 12 bases aligning to TRBD1. Germline V gene sequence: CDR1 SGHNT, CDR2 YYREEE (reference sequence). V was clipped by 3 bases and J by 5 bases; unmatched bases: 8. This CDR3 has 16 amino acids. CDR3 sequence: CASSSRDRGRGTEAFF. Written as DNA, the CDR3 is TGTGCCAGCAGCTCAAGGGACAGGGGGCGCGGAACTGAAGCTTTCTTT. Complete variable domain (other parts from reference TRBV5-4 and TRBJ1-1): ETGVTQSPTHLIKTRGQQVTLRCSSQSGHNTVSWYQQALGQGPQFIFQYYREEENGRGNFPPRFSGLQFPNYSSELNVNALELDDSALYLCASSSRDRGRGTEAFFGQGTRLTVV.